This entry is about one TCR beta chain. Its specificity is unknown. Here immunoSEQ multiplex PCR was the method, and the copy in TCRdb shows in-frame clones only, minus some. Of about 62,000 clones listed, over 75% are singletons. V gave up 0 bases and J gave up 0 bases; unmatched junction bases: 4. Per germline, CDR1 SGDLS and CDR2 YYNGEE. This CDR3 has 16 amino acids. The time point denotes: week 11, during vaccination. Mutant IDH1 20-mer peptide, at 300 ug, made up each vaccine dose, with topical imiquimod. The data derive from a study of a mutant IDH1 vaccine in newly diagnosed glioma. Study details: Each patient was administered eight vaccinations, scheduled in weeks 1, 3, 5, 7, 11, 15, 19 and 23.

This material consisted of PBMCs, taken from a glioma patient whose treatment included an IDH1 peptide vaccine. The chain combines TRBV9 with TRBJ2-7; 9 nucleotides align to TRBD2. This clonotype was obtained from a man in his forties with glioma. The CDR3 DNA reads TGTGCCAGCAGCGTAGGACTAGCGGCGAGCTCCTACGAGCAGTACTTC. Its protein is CASSVGLAASSYEQYF.